This TCR beta chain was observed in a study of cytomegalovirus exposure and HLA in healthy donors. The overall study: The same platform used for the roughly 650 first-cohort repertoires was also used for the 90 to 150 validation repertoires, as a later analysis reported.

Concerning this clone itself: The antigen remains undetermined.

Some clones are missing from TCRdb's copy, which holds only in-frame ones; the method was immunoSEQ multiplex PCR. The repertoire includes 150,000 to 200,000 clones, approximately 89% of them detected once, and roughly 2.7% sits in the top ten. The CDR3 is made up of 14 amino acids. V was clipped by 2 bases and J by 3 bases, with 12 bases between them. CDR1 GTSNPN and CDR2 SVGIG come from the germline V gene (reference sequence). Findings and caveats of the study: According to a subsequent analysis, TCR clusters from the first cohort were inclined to appear together in the 110 or so validation repertoires.

This chain links TRBV30 with TRBJ2-3; D may be TRBD1 (5 bases). Sequenced material: PBMCs. The receptor was derived from a man aged 18 to 29 in good health and CMV-seropositive. The CDR3 DNA sequence: TGTGCCTGGAGTACCCAAGGGGTTACAGATACGCAGTATTTT. This gives the protein CAWSTQGVTDTQYF.